The source of this TCR beta chain is a study of human T cells and chemical hapten exposure. Across the study: Sensitizing treatment utilized 2% DPC over a roughly 2 cm by roughly 2 cm portion of upper inner arm skin. Patch tests containing 0.01% DPC, applied to the upper back, were read at 6 days. Slight volume differences across pooled libraries mainly accounted for varying per-sample TCR yields.

Germline CDR1 MNHEY, CDR2 SMNVEV (reference sequence). CDR3 length: 13 residues. With 0 bases removed from V and 2 bases from J, the gap between germline ends came to 4 bases. TCRdb reanalysed the RACE reads using MiXCR and keeps one entry per CDR3 protein. The sample records 150,000 to 200,000 distinct CDR3 sequences, approximately 15% being singletons. Time point denoted: patch test 1, 2 weeks after DPC sensitization. Described treatment: therapeutic diphenylcyclopropenone sensitization with weekly scalp DPC. A word on this clonotype: As yet, its antigen is unknown.

The study, taken as a whole, reports: Alopecia in the donors means their immune response may deviate from healthy people's.

The chain carries TRBV27 and TRBJ2-5, with D hard to call. Sequencing used whole blood, obtained in connection with sensitization to the hapten diphenylcyclopropenone (DPC). The receptor was isolated from a woman aged 30 to 39 with alopecia areata. Some clones in this sample may be carry-over from other donors' samples. In DNA form, the CDR3 reads TGTGCCAGCAGTTTATCCTGGCAAGAGACCCAGTACTTC. Residues: CASSLSWQETQYF.